This is a list of T cell receptor beta chains from one sample in a study of lymphopenia after photon versus proton radiotherapy. Only in-frame clones appear in the TCRdb table, and some are missing; sequencing was by immunoSEQ multiplex PCR. The table has about 42,000 clones, around four fifths seen once. The material sequenced was peripheral blood, taken from a patient treated with proton-based radiotherapy. These receptors all stem from a woman aged 65 to 85 with pancreatic cancer. Each CDR3 is given with its conserved first and last residue. D genes are given only for firm matches. The size field is filled for only some rows; it gives once, few, many or a size class.

j_call d_call v_call clone_size cdr3_length cdr3_nt cdr3_aa
TRBJ2-1 TRBD2 TRBV7-8 - 17 TGTGCCAGCAGCCTAACCTACGATACCGGGACTAGCGCTGAGCAGTTCTTC CASSLTYDTGTSAEQFF
TRBJ2-7 - TRBV18 - 13 TGTGCCAGCTCCCAAGTGGAAGGGTACGAGCAGTACTTC CASSQVEGYEQYF
TRBJ2-1 - TRBV25-1 - 16 TGTGCCAGCAGCCCCTCGGGGGCGCGCTCCTACAATGAGCAGTTCTTC CASSPSGARSYNEQFF
TRBJ2-1 TRBD2 TRBV7-2 - 16 TGTGCCAGCAGCTTGTTTGGGACTAGCGGGAGGAATGAGCAGTTCTTC CASSLFGTSGRNEQFF
TRBJ2-5 TRBD1 TRBV19 - 16 TGTGCCAGTAGTAATTGGGCAGGGGGAGACCAAGAGACCCAGTACTTC CASSNWAGGDQETQYF
TRBJ2-7 - TRBV5-5 - 15 TGTGCCAGCAGCCTGGAGGGGACATCTTATTACGAGCAGTACTTC CASSLEGTSYYEQYF
TRBJ2-7 - TRBV5-1 - 14 TGCGCCAGCAGCTTGGAGAGCCTCACCTACGAGCAGTACTTC CASSLESLTYEQYF
TRBJ2-7 - TRBV2 once 15 TGTGCCAGCAGTCGGGACTTTCGCAACCTCCTCGAGCAGTACTTC CASSRDFRNLLEQYF
TRBJ2-1 - TRBV27 - 17 TGTGCCAGCAGTTTATCTGTGGAGGGGCCGGTGTACAATGAGCAGTTCTTC CASSLSVEGPVYNEQFF
TRBJ1-1 TRBD1 TRBV7-2 - 15 TGTGCCAGCAGCTTAGCCGGACAGGGGGCATCTGAAGCTTTCTTT CASSLAGQGASEAFF
TRBJ2-5 - TRBV23-1 - 16 TGCGCCAGCAGTCAATCAGGTAACAGGGGGGGAGAGACCCAGTACTTC CASSQSGNRGGETQYF
TRBJ2-7 - TRBV6-5 few 15 TGTGCCAGCAGCAAACCTGGAGGGCCCTTTGGAGAGCAGTACTTC CASSKPGGPFGEQYF
TRBJ1-2 - TRBV6-1 - 14 TGTGCCAGCCACCCGTCAGGGGCGCCGGCTGGCTACACCTTC CASHPSGAPAGYTF
TRBJ2-2 - TRBV11-2 - 16 TGTGCCAGCAGCTTCCGTGGGGGTAGATCCGCCGGGGAGCTGTTTTTT CASSFRGGRSAGELFF
TRBJ2-4 TRBD2 TRBV7-2 - 13 TGTGCCAGCAGCTTAGGGACTAGCGGGAGCGTACGCTTC CASSLGTSGSVRF
TRBJ1-4 - TRBV7-9 - 14 TGTGCCAGCAGCCCCGGGGGCAGGAATGAAAAACTGTTTTTT CASSPGGRNEKLFF
TRBJ1-2 - TRBV7-2 few 14 TGTGCCAGCAGTAGAAGCGGTTCTGACTATGGCTACACCTTC CASSRSGSDYGYTF
TRBJ2-1 - TRBV7-2 - 15 TGTGCCAGCAGCTTGTTCCGGGGATCCTACAATGAGCAGTTCTTC CASSLFRGSYNEQFF
TRBJ2-7 - TRBV30 - 15 TGTGCCTGGAGTGTTGGCGGGGCCCGCTACTACGAGCAGTACTTC CAWSVGGARYYEQYF
TRBJ2-7 - TRBV4-2 - 15 TGTGCCAGCAGCTCTGAGGGGGGGGAGTTCGACGAGCAGTACTTC CASSSEGGEFDEQYF
TRBJ1-1 - TRBV28 - 13 TGTGCCAGCAGTCGGTCAGGGAGCACTGAAGCTTTCTTT CASSRSGSTEAFF
TRBJ2-2 - TRBV30 - 14 TGTGCCTGGAGTCAGAAGGGATTCAGCGGGGAGCTGTTTTTT CAWSQKGFSGELFF
TRBJ1-2 - TRBV7-2 - 15 TGTGCCAGCAGCTTAGTCCGGGGAGCTAACTATGGCTACACCTTC CASSLVRGANYGYTF
TRBJ2-2 TRBD2 TRBV5-1 - 15 TGCGCCAGCAGCTTGTTTGCGGGAGTCACCGGGGAGCTGTTTTTT CASSLFAGVTGELFF
TRBJ2-7 - TRBV28 - 15 TGTGCCAGCAGGGCGGCGGGGGCCGGCGCCTACGAGCAGTACTTC CASRAAGAGAYEQYF
TRBJ2-3 - TRBV19 once 13 TGTGCCAGTACTAAAGGAGGCACAGATACGCAGTATTTT CASTKGGTDTQYF
TRBJ2-1 - TRBV5-1 few 16 TGCGCCAGCAGCTTGGCCGGGGCAAGAAGTAACAATGAGCAGTTCTTC CASSLAGARSNNEQFF
TRBJ2-7 - TRBV13 - 16 TGTGCCAGCAGCTTATCTTCCCCAGGGAGACCCTACGAGCAGTACTTC CASSLSSPGRPYEQYF
TRBJ1-1 - TRBV6-1 - 14 TGTGCCAGCAGTGAAGCCGAAGGGTTCGCTGAAGCTTTCTTT CASSEAEGFAEAFF
TRBJ1-5 - TRBV29-1 - 13 TGCAGCGTTGGAGGGAGCCAATCTCAGCCCCAGCATTTT CSVGGSQSQPQHF
TRBJ1-2 TRBD1 TRBV19 - 16 TGTGCCAGTAGTATCATTGGACAGGGATCCAACTATGGCTACACCTTC CASSIIGQGSNYGYTF
TRBJ2-2 - TRBV4-3 - 16 TGCGCCAGCAGCCAAGAAGGTGGCAGGGCGGGCGGGGAGCTGTTTTTT CASSQEGGRAGGELFF
TRBJ1-6 - TRBV27 - 16 TGTGCCAGCAGCAGGACCGCGGGGTACTCGTCTTCACCCCTCCACTTT CASSRTAGYSSSPLHF
TRBJ2-2 - TRBV12-5 - 15 TGTGCTAGTGGAAACAGCCCTTTTTCGTCCGGGGAGCTGTTTTTT CASGNSPFSSGELFF
TRBJ2-2 TRBD1 TRBV7-8 - 17 TGTGCCAGCAGCCCCTCGGGACAGGCGGGGAACACCGGGGAGCTGTTTTTT CASSPSGQAGNTGELFF
TRBJ1-1 - TRBV18 - 15 TGTGCCAGCTCGAAGGCAGAGGTTATGAACACTGAAGCTTTCTTT CASSKAEVMNTEAFF
TRBJ2-3 - TRBV27 - 14 TGTGCCAGCAGTTTAGACAGTTTCACAGATACGCAGTATTTT CASSLDSFTDTQYF
TRBJ2-7 TRBD1 TRBV27 - 12 TGTGCCAGCAGTCGACAGGGGACCGAGCAGTACTTC CASSRQGTEQYF
TRBJ1-1 - TRBV6-4 few 14 TGTGCCAGCAGCTCGGACAGATGGAACACTGAAGCTTTCTTT CASSSDRWNTEAFF
TRBJ2-4 TRBD2 TRBV30 - 17 TGTGCCTGGAGTGCGGGACTAGCGGGAGGGCCAGGTGACATTCAGTACTTC CAWSAGLAGGPGDIQYF
TRBJ1-1 - TRBV30 - 14 TGTGCCTGGAGGGGGGTACCGGATCGCACTGAAGCTTTCTTT CAWRGVPDRTEAFF
TRBJ2-5 - TRBV19 - 11 TGTGCCAGTGGGTCGGGAAAGACCCAGTACTTC CASGSGKTQYF
TRBJ1-3 - TRBV5-6 - 15 TGTGCCAGCAACTCACAGGGTGTTTGGGGAAACACCATATATTTT CASNSQGVWGNTIYF
TRBJ2-6 - TRBV25-1 - 14 TGTGCCAGCAGTGCGAGCTCTGGGGCCAACGTCCTGACTTTC CASSASSGANVLTF